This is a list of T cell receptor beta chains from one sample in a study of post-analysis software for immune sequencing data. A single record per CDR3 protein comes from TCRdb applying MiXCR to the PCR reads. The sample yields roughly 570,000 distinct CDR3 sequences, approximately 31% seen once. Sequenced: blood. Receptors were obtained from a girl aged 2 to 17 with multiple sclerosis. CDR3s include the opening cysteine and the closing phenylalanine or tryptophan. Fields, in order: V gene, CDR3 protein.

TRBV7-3	CASSNGGATDTQYF
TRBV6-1	CASSVTYGQFF
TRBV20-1	CSARDAGHYSYEQYF
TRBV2	CASSEQQSAFF
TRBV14	CASSPHVAGVETQYF
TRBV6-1	CASSPPGRAQETQYF
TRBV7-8	CASSLEGNLGEQYF
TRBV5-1	CASSLPILQQGQETQYF
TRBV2	CASSEALRSQSNTEAFF
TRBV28	CASSLWHRGFQETQYF
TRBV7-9	CASSFTPETQYF
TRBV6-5	CASSYLSSGFTEAFF
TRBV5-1	CVSSAGGDGTEAFF
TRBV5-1	CASRSGTGGPLNTEAFF
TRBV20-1	CSATPGPWPTPNQPQHF
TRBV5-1	CASSLRGYTDTQYF
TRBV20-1	CSAGLAGADTQYF
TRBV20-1	CSASRDSYSNQPQHF
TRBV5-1	CASSPQQGSVLDGYTF
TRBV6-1	CASSDPVGAGTEAFF
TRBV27	CASSLRGSGGFPYEQYF
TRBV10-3	CAISESSPGNQPQHF
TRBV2	CASNPGTLIYGYTF
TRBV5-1	CASSLEDRRTDTQYF
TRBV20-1	CSAPLPGSSQETQYF
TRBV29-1	CSVRGDTEAFF
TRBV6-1	CASSEYRGGYEQYF
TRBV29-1	CSVDPRQGGDEQYF
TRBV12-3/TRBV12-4	CASSPLTQGGGYTF
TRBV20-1	CSAPDSSEQYF
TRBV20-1	CSARIGTTDTQYF
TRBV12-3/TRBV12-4	CASSPRFPGDLHF
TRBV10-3	CATQGGFSGANVLTF
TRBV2	CASSYVRVVYGYTF
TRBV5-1	CAGSLSQGEQYF
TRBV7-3	CASSLTAGTDTQYF
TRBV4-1	CASSQTGDDYGYTF
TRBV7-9	CASSLEKWTDSYEQYF
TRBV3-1	CASSRGRQETQYF
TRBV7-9	CASSLLGTGGTGDTEAFF
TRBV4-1	CATTSATAKNNYEQYF
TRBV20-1	CSASLAGAQETQYF
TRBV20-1	CSARLVGQETQYF
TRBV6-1	CASRTLSYEQYF
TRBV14	CASSQDTGPGELFF
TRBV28	CASSLWTGLGNQPQHF
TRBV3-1	CASRHSGQSSYEQYF
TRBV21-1	CASSTYWDSGETQYF
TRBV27	CASHLFAGATTDTQYF
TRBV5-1	CASSLQGGRGDTQYF
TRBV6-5	CASRRTGKETQYF
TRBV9	CASSWGGERDEQYF
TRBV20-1	CSARDPFQTKAFF
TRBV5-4	CASSLAGGPSDEQYF
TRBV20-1	CSAINVGASGGSSYNEQFF
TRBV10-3	CAISEPGTGGEPYEQYF